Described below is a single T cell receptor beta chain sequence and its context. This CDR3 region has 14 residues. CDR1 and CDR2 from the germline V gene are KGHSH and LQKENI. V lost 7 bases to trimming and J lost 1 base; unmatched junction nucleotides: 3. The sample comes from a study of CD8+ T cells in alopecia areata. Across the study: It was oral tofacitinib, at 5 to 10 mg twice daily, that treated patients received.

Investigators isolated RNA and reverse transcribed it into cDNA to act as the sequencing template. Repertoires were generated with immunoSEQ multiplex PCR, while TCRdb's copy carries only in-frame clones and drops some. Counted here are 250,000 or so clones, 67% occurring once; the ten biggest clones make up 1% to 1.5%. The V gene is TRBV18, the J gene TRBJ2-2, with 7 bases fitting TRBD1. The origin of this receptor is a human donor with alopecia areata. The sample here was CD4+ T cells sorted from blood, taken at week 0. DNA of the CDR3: TGTGCCAGCTACGGGACAGTGAACACCGGGGAGCTGTTTTTT. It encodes CASYGTVNTGELFF. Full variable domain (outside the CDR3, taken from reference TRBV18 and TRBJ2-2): NAGVMQNPRHLVRRRGQEARLRCSPMKGHSHVYWYRQLPEEGLKFMVYLQKENIIDESGMPKERFSAEFPKEGPSILRIQQVVRGDSAAYFCASYGTVNTGELFFGEGSRLTVL.